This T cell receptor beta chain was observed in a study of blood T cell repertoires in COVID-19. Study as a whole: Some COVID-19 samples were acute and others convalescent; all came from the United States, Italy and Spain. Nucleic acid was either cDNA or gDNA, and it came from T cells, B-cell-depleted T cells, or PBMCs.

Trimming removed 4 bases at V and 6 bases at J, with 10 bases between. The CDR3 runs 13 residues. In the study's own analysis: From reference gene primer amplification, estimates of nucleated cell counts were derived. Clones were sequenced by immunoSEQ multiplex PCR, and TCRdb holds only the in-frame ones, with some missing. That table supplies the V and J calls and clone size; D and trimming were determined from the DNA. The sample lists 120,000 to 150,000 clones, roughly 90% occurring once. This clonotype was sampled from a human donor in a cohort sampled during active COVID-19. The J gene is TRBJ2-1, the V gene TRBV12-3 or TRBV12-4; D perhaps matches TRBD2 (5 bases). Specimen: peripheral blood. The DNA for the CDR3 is TGTGCCAGCAGTTCCCAACTAGGCAATGAGCAGTTCTTC. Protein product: CASSSQLGNEQFF.